This record concerns one T cell receptor (beta chain) sequence. Its antigen is not known. A single record per CDR3 protein comes from TCRdb applying MiXCR to the 5' RACE reads. The sample holds 1.5 million to 2 million distinct CDR3 sequences; about 32% are singletons and the top ten take about 0.3%. The CDR3 runs to 19 residues. CDR1 and CDR2 from the germline V gene are MDHEN and SYDVKM. With 3 bases removed from V and 7 bases from J, the gap between germline ends came to 28 bases. The sample is drawn from a study of identical twins. Broader study findings: Fewer insertions characterized abundant cord blood beta clonotypes, whereas memory repertoires showed none.

Sequenced input: cord blood. The chain employs TRBV28 and TRBJ2-1, with D possibly being TRBD1 or TRBD2 (5 bases each). The TCR was taken from a newborn girl in good health. The CDR3 protein is CASSLWDPKMVGKGNEQFF. As DNA, the CDR3 is TGTGCCAGCAGTTTGTGGGACCCGAAAATGGTGGGGAAAGGGAATGAGCAGTTCTTC.